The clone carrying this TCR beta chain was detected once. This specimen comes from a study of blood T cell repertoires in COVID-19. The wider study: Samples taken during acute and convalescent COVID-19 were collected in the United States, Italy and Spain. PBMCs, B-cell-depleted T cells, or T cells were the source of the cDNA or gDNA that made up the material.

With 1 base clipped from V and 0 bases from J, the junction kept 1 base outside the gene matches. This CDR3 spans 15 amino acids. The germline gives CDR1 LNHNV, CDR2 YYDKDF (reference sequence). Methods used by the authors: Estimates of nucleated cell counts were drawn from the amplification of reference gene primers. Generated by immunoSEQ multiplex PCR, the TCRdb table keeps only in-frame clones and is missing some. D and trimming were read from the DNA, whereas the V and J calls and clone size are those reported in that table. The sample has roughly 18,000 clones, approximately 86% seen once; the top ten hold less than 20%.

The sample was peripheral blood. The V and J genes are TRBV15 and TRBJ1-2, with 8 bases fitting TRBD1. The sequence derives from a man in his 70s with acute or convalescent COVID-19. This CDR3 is CATSRAGGTNYGYTF. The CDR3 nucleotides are TGTGCCACCAGCAGAGCAGGGGGCACTAACTATGGCTACACCTTC. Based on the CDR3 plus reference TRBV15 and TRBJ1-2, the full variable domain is DAMVIQNPRYQVTQFGKPVTLSCSQTLNHNVMYWYQQKSSQAPKLLFHYYDKDFNNEADTPDNFQSRRPNTSFCFLDIRSPGLGDTAMYLCATSRAGGTNYGYTFGSGTRLTVV.